Following are 24 T cell receptor beta chains from one sample sequenced in a study of blood T cell repertoires in COVID-19. Profiling relied on immunoSEQ multiplex PCR, and the TCRdb table lists in-frame clones only, not all of them. The sample includes hundreds of thousands of clones, around 86% of them seen just once. Sequencing was done on a sample of peripheral blood. The receptors here all came from a man aged 55 to 69 who had recovered from COVID-19.

This chain links TRBV30 with TRBJ1-1, with D tentatively TRBD1 (6 bases). CDR1 and CDR2 (germline): GTSNPN, SVGIG (reference sequence). The germline V and J ends were trimmed by 3 bases and 1 base, with 15 bases remaining between them. CDR3 length: 15 amino acids. CDR3 sequence reads: CAWSYPGTTNTEAFF. In nucleotides, the CDR3 is TGTGCCTGGAGCTATCCCGGGACAACGAACACTGAAGCTTTCTTT.

The gene calls are TRBV11-1 and TRBJ2-1; TRBD2 agrees at 12 bases. V shed 7 bases, J shed 6 bases, and the junction held 7 bases outside the gene matches. The CDR3 sequence is 15 residues long. Germline V gene lookup returns CDR1 SGHAT and CDR2 FQDESV (reference sequence). Here the CDR3 DNA reads TGTGCCAGCAACCTAAGACTAGCGGGGGTCAATGAGCAGTTCTTC. It specifies CASNLRLAGVNEQFF. The variable domain in full, completed from reference TRBV11-1 and TRBJ2-1, reads EAEVAQSPRYKITEKSQAVAFWCDPISGHATLYWYRQILGQGPELLVQFQDESVVDDSQLPKDRFSAERLKGVDSTLKIQPAELGDSAMYLCASNLRLAGVNEQFFGPGTRLTVL.

The gene calls are TRBV6-4 and TRBJ1-1, with 7 bases that match TRBD1. J was trimmed by 7 bases and V by 7 bases; bases with no gene match: 18. CDR1 and CDR2 (germline): MRHNA, SNTAGT. This CDR3 has 16 amino acids. The CDR3 DNA is TGTGCCAGCAAACGGGACTTTCGGGACAGCCACGGTGAAGCTTTCTTT. It specifies CASKRDFRDSHGEAFF.

This chain links TRBV11-2 with TRBJ2-2, with D possibly being TRBD2 (6 bases). Trimming took 1 base from V and 7 from J, leaving 13 bases between them. Germline loops: CDR1 SGHAT, CDR2 FQNNGV. There are 15 residues in the CDR3. CDR3 loop: CASSLGSSASGELFF. The CDR3 bases are TGTGCCAGCAGCTTAGGTTCTAGCGCGAGCGGGGAGCTGTTTTTT.

The chain recombines TRBV14 with TRBJ2-1, with 7 bases fitting TRBD2. The germline V gene has CDR1 SGHDN and CDR2 FVKESK. This CDR3 is built from 14 residues. Trimming cost V 4 bases and J 6 bases; bases outside gene matches: 6. In nucleotides, the CDR3 is TGTGCCAGCAGCCGTATAGCGGGTGCCAATGAGCAGTTCTTC. This sequence encodes CASSRIAGANEQFF.

In DNA form, the CDR3 reads TGCGCCAGCAGCTTCGGACAGGGGGCACAAAAAACCTATGGCTACACCTTC. Translating it yields CASSFGQGAQKTYGYTF. The chain recombines TRBV5-1 with TRBJ1-2; 11 bases match TRBD1. Trimming took 2 bases from V and 4 from J; bases not matched to a gene: 10. Germline CDR1 SGHRS, CDR2 YFSETQ. The CDR3 has 17 amino acids.

V is TRBV30 and J is TRBJ1-4; D is possibly TRBD1 (5 bases). Germline-derived CDR1 and CDR2 are GTSNPN and SVGIG (reference sequence). Trimming shortened V by 0 bases and J by 6 bases, and 14 bases separated the two germline ends. The CDR3 is 15 amino acids. This CDR3 reads CAWSVAAGLDEKLFF. For the CDR3, the DNA is TGTGCCTGGAGTGTAGCCGCAGGGCTTGATGAAAAACTGTTTTTT.

This clone appeared once. The gene calls are TRBV5-5 and TRBJ2-3; a weak D match, TRBD2 (5 bases). Germline loops: CDR1 SGHKS, CDR2 YYEKEE (reference sequence). The CDR3 spans 16 residues. V lost 4 bases and J lost 1, with 16 bases in between. CDR3 residues: CASSPDSRSGTDTQYF. The CDR3 bases are TGTGCCAGCAGCCCGGACTCCCGTTCGGGCACAGATACGCAGTATTTT.

V usage is TRBV11-3 and J usage is TRBJ2-2; 12 nucleotides align to TRBD2. V trimming: 3 bases; J trimming: 7 bases; junction bases outside the gene matches: 6. The CDR3 runs 16 residues. Germline values: CDR1 SGHNT, CDR2 YENEEA. The CDR3 DNA is TGTGCCAGCAGCTTTGGGACTAGCGGGTTCTACGGGGAGCTGTTTTTT. Translated, it gives CASSFGTSGFYGELFF.

This clone showed up just a few times. The chain is built from TRBV7-3 and TRBJ1-1; the match to TRBD1 covers 7 bases. This CDR3 region has 14 residues. Per the germline V gene, CDR1 is SGHTA and CDR2 is FQGTGA. V shed 2 bases and J 2 bases; nucleotides not matched to a gene: 2. The DNA for the CDR3 is TGTGCCAGCAGCTTATTAGGGGGCAACACTGAAGCTTTCTTT. This translates into CASSLLGGNTEAFF.

This sequence joins TRBV3-1 (or the pseudogene TRBV3-2) and TRBJ2-7; the match to TRBD2 covers 9 bases. This CDR3 region has 13 residues. V trimming: 4 bases; J trimming: 6 bases; junction bases outside the gene matches: 4. CDR1 and CDR2 (germline): LGHDT, YNNKEL (reference sequence). CDR3 sequence reads: CASSRLAGFEQYF. CDR3 coding DNA: TGTGCCAGCAGCCGTCTAGCGGGATTCGAGCAGTACTTC.

The V call is TRBV7-9, the J call TRBJ1-1, with D tentatively TRBD1 (5 bases). Trimming left V 9 bases short and J 0 bases short, with 17 bases between. The CDR3 totals 15 residues. Per germline, CDR1 SEHNR and CDR2 FQNEAQ (reference sequence). CDR3 in amino acids: CASLRGGSMNTEAFF. The DNA of the CDR3 is TGTGCCAGTCTTCGCGGGGGATCCATGAACACTGAAGCTTTCTTT.

The rearrangement links TRBV18 to TRBJ2-5, with 7 bases aligning to TRBD1. Per germline, CDR1 KGHSH and CDR2 LQKENI. CDR3 size: 15 residues. The V and J ends lost 0 bases and 5 bases, in that order; junction bases with no gene match: 6. The CDR3 region is CASSPPQGGGETQYF. The CDR3, as DNA: TGTGCCAGCTCACCACCGCAAGGGGGCGGGGAGACCCAGTACTTC.

The V call is TRBV24-1, the J call TRBJ2-1; 10 nucleotides line up with TRBD1. The V and J ends lost 7 bases and 0 bases, in that order; junction bases with no gene match: 5. This CDR3 is built from 16 residues. Per germline, CDR1 KGHDR and CDR2 SFDVKD. As DNA, the CDR3 is TGTGCCACCAGCGGGACAGGGGCTAGCTCCTACAATGAGCAGTTCTTC. Translation: CATSGTGASSYNEQFF.

The chain combines TRBV12-3 or TRBV12-4 with TRBJ2-1; no clear D gene. This CDR3 is built from 12 residues. Trimming took 2 bases from V and 9 from J, leaving 8 bases between them. The CDR3 sequence: CASSLIFLEQFF. CDR3 in DNA: TGTGCCAGCAGTTTAATCTTTCTTGAGCAGTTCTTC.

V usage is TRBV6-1 and J usage is TRBJ1-5; TRBD1 agrees at 8 bases. J lost 1 base, V lost 3 bases, and 5 bases had no gene match. The CDR3 is made up of 16 amino acids. The germline CDR1 and CDR2 sequences are MNHNS and SASEGT. Here the CDR3 reads CASSERTGTSNQPQHF. CDR3 in DNA: TGTGCCAGCAGTGAGAGGACAGGGACGAGCAATCAGCCCCAGCATTTT.

The J gene is TRBJ2-7, the V gene TRBV18, with TRBD1 as a possible D gene (6 bases). The CDR3 spans 14 residues. V was clipped by 5 bases and J by 3 bases, with 14 bases between them. Germline lookup yields CDR1 KGHSH and CDR2 LQKENI. Here the CDR3 DNA reads TGTGCCAGCTCAACCCATAAACAGGGCTACGAGCAGTACTTC. The encoded protein is CASSTHKQGYEQYF. The whole variable domain, remainder taken from reference TRBV18 and TRBJ2-7, is NAGVMQNPRHLVRRRGQEARLRCSPMKGHSHVYWYRQLPEEGLKFMVYLQKENIIDESGMPKERFSAEFPKEGPSILRIQQVVRGDSAAYFCASSTHKQGYEQYFGPGTRLTVT.

The DNA of the CDR3 is TGTGCCAGCAGCTTAGCGTCAGGGGGGCGCTCTGGAAACACCATATATTTT. Translating gives CASSLASGGRSGNTIYF. The V call is TRBV7-9, the J call TRBJ1-3; TRBD1 matches 7 bases. The germline V gene has CDR1 SEHNR and CDR2 FQNEAQ (reference sequence). The CDR3 has 17 residues. The V gene end was trimmed by 0 bases and the J gene end by 0 bases; junction bases not matched to a gene: 5.

The J gene is TRBJ1-2, the V gene TRBV9; TRBD1 matches 7 bases. The CDR3 extends over 15 amino acids. Germline CDR1 reads SGDLS; CDR2 reads YYNGEE. J lost 2 bases, V lost 4 bases, and 8 bases had no gene match. The CDR3 nucleotides read TGTGCCAGCAGCCTTAACCCGACAGGGAACTATGGCTACACCTTC. Translating it yields CASSLNPTGNYGYTF.

The V gene is TRBV30, the J gene TRBJ2-7; 9 bases are a match to TRBD1. Trimming at V came to 2 bases and at J to 8 bases, leaving 4 bases not matched to a gene. In germline, CDR1 is GTSNPN, CDR2 SVGIG (reference sequence). The CDR3 covers 12 residues. This chain's CDR3 is CAWSPTGGQQYF. The CDR3 bases are TGTGCCTGGAGTCCGACAGGGGGGCAGCAGTACTTC.

In this sample, this clone turned up once. The rearrangement joins TRBV11-3 to TRBJ2-4; unclear D gene. CDR3 length equals 13 residues. CDR1 is SGHNT, CDR2 YENEEA, per germline. V lost 3 bases, J lost 4 bases, and 7 bases lay in between. CDR3 in DNA: TGTGCCAGCAGCTTGAACGGTAAAAACATTCAGTACTTC. Amino acids: CASSLNGKNIQYF.

The chain links TRBV10-3 to TRBJ2-7; TRBD1 matches at 12 bases. The germline V gene has CDR1 ENHRY and CDR2 SYGVKD. V shed 4 bases, J shed 2 bases, and the junction held 21 bases outside the gene matches. The CDR3 is made up of 21 amino acids. The CDR3 reads CAISGPGTGGQSFFGTYEQYF. CDR3 nucleotide sequence: TGTGCCATCAGTGGTCCCGGGACAGGGGGCCAGTCATTCTTCGGCACCTACGAGCAGTACTTC.

The rearrangement links TRBV6-5 to TRBJ1-5; possible D gene TRBD1, 6 bases. The CDR3 has 13 amino acids. CDR1 and CDR2 (germline): MNHEY, SVGAGI. V lost 2 bases, J lost 6 bases, and 8 bases lay in between. DNA for the CDR3: TGTGCCAGCAGTTACGCCAGGGGTCAGCCCCAGCATTTT. As protein: CASSYARGQPQHF.

The chain employs TRBV30 and TRBJ1-3; TRBD1 matches at 9 bases. CDR3 length: 14 amino acids. With V trimmed by 2 bases and J by 7 bases, 6 bases remained unmatched. Germline V gene sequence: CDR1 GTSNPN, CDR2 SVGIG (reference sequence). In DNA form, the CDR3 reads TGTGCCTGGAGTACCGGGACAGGGAGTAACACCATATATTTT. As protein: CAWSTGTGSNTIYF. The full variable domain, completed using reference TRBV30 and TRBJ1-3, is SQTIHQWPATLVQPVGSPLSLECTVEGTSNPNLYWYRQAAGRGLQLLFYSVGIGQISSEVPQNLSASRPQDRQFILSSKKLLLSDSGFYLCAWSTGTGSNTIYFGEGSWLTVV.